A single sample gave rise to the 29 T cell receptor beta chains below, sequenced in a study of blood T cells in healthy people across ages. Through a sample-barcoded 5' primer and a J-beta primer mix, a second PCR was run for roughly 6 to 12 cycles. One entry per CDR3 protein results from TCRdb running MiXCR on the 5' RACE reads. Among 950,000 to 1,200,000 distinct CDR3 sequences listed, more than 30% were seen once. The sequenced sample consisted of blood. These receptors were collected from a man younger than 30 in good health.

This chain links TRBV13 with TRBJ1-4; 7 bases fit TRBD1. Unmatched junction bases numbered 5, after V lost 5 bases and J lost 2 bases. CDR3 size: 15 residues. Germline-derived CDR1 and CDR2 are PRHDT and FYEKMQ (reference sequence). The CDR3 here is CASSQGEGTNEKLFF. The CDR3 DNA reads TGTGCCAGCAGCCAGGGGGAGGGTACTAATGAAAAACTGTTTTTT.

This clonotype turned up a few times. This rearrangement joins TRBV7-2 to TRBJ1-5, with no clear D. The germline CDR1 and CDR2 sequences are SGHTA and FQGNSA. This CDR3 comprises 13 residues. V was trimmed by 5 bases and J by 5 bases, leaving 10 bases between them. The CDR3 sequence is CASSPGVYQPQHF. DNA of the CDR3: TGTGCCAGCAGCCCCGGGGTCTATCAGCCCCAGCATTTT.

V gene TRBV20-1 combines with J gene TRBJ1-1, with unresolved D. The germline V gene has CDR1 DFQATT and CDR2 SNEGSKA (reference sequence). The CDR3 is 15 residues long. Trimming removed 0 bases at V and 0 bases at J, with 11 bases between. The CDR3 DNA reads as TGCAGTGCTAGAGATTCCGCATACCTGAACACTGAAGCTTTCTTT. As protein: CSARDSAYLNTEAFF.

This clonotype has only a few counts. The CDR3 here is CASSPESGSSYEQYF. The CDR3 nucleotides are TGTGCCAGCAGTCCAGAATCTGGTAGCTCCTACGAGCAGTACTTC. The V and J genes are TRBV11-1 and TRBJ2-7, with D uncertain. This CDR3 has 15 amino acids. CDR1 and CDR2 from the germline V gene are SGHAT and FQDESV (reference sequence). Trimming removed 6 bases at V and 0 bases at J, with 15 bases between.

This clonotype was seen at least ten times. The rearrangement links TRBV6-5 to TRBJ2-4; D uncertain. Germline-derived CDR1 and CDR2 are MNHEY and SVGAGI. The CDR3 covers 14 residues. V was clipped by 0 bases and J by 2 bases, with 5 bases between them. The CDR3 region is CASSYSGPKNIQYF. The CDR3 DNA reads TGTGCCAGCAGTTACTCCGGGCCCAAAAACATTCAGTACTTC.

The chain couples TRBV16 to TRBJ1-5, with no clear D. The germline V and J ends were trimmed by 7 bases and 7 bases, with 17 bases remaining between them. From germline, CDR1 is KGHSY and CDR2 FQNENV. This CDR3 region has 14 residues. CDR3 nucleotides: TGTGCCAGCACCTATGGATCCGGGAAACAGCCCCAGCATTTT. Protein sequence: CASTYGSGKQPQHF.

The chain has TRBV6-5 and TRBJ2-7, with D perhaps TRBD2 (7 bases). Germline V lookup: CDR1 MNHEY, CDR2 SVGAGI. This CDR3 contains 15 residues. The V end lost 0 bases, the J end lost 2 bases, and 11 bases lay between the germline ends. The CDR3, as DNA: TGTGCCAGCAGTTACTCATGGGGGGGCCCCTACGAGCAGTACTTC. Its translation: CASSYSWGGPYEQYF.

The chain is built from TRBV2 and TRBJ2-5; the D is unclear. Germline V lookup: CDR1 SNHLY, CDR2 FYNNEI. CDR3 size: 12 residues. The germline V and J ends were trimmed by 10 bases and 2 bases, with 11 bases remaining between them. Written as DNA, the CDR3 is TGTGCCACCTGGGCTAGACAAGAGACCCAGTACTTC. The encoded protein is CATWARQETQYF.

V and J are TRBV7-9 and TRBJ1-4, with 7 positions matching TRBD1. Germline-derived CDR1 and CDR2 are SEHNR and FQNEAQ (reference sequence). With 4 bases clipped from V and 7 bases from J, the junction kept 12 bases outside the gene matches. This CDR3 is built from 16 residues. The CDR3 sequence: CASSSSEGAPGEKLFF. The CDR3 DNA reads TGTGCCAGCAGCTCGTCAGAGGGGGCGCCCGGTGAAAAACTGTTTTTT.

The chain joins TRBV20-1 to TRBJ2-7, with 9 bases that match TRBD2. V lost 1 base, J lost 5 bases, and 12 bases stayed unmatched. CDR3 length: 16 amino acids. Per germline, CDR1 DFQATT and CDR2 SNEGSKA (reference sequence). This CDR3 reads CSARAFSGGDRNEQYF. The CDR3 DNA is TGCAGTGCTAGAGCCTTTAGCGGGGGAGATCGCAACGAGCAGTACTTC.

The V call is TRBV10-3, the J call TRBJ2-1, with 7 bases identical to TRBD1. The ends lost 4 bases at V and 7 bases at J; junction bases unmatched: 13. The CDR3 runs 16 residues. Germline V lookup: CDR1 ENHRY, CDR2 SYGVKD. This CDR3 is CAISVPGGSGKNEQFF. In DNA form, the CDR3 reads TGTGCCATCAGTGTTCCAGGGGGTAGTGGTAAAAATGAGCAGTTCTTC.

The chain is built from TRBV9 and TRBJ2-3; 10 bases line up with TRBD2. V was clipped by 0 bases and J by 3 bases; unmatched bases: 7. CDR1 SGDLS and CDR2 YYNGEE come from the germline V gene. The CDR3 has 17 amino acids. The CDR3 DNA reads TGTGCCAGCAGCGTAGAGGGTAGCGGGGGGTTTACAGATACGCAGTATTTT. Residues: CASSVEGSGGFTDTQYF.

Here the CDR3 DNA reads TGTGCCAGCAGCCAAGAAGCGACGGTAGAAGCTTTCTTT. Translated: CASSQEATVEAFF. This rearrangement joins TRBV4-2 to TRBJ1-1; D is ambiguous. Germline V gene sequence: CDR1 LGHNA, CDR2 YNFKEQ. V lost 0 bases and J 8 bases, leaving 10 bases between the germline ends. This CDR3 is 13 amino acids long.

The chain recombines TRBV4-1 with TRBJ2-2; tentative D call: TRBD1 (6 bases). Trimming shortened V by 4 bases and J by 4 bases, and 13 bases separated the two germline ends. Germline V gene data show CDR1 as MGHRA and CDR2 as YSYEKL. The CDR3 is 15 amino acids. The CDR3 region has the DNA TGCGCCAGCAGCCCGAACAGGGATATCACCGGGGAGCTGTTTTTT. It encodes CASSPNRDITGELFF.

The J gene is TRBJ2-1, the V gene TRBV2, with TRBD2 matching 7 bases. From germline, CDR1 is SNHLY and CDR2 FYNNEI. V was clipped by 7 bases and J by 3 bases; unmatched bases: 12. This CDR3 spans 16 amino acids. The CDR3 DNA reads TGTGCCAGCATTCCTCCCCCTAGCGGACTCTACAATGAGCAGTTCTTC. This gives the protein CASIPPPSGLYNEQFF.

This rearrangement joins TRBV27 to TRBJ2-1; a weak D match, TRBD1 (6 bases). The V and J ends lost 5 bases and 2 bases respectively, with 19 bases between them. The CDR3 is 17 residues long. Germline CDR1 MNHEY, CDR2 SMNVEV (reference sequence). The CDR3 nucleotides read TGTGCCAGCAGTGCAGAGGCCTCATGGGGGCCCTACAATGAGCAGTTCTTC. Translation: CASSAEASWGPYNEQFF.

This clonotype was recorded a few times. This CDR3 reads CAIGTGGYSNQPQHF. The CDR3 DNA reads TGTGCCATTGGGACAGGGGGATATAGCAATCAGCCCCAGCATTTT. The chain combines TRBV10-3 with TRBJ1-5, with 11 bases lining up with TRBD1. Germline V CDR1 and CDR2: ENHRY, SYGVKD. Trimming cost V 9 bases and J 0 bases; bases outside gene matches: 4. The CDR3 is made up of 15 amino acids.

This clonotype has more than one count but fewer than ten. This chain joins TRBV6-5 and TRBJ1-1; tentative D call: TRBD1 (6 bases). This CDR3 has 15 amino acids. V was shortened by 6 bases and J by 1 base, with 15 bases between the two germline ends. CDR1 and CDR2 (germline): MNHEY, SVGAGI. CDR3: CASRLRGDTNTEAFF. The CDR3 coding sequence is TGTGCCAGCAGGTTGAGGGGGGATACGAACACTGAAGCTTTCTTT.

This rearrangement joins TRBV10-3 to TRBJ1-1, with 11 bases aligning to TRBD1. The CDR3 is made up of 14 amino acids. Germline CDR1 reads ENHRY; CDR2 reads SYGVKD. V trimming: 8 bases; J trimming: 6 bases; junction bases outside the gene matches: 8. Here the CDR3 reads CAIAGTGGSSEAFF. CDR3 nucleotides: TGTGCCATCGCGGGGACAGGGGGGTCATCTGAAGCTTTCTTT.

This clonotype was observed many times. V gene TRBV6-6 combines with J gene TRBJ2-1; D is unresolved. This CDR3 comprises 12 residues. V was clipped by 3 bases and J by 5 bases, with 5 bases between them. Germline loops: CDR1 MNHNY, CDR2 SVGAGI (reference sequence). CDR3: CASSYIHNEQFF. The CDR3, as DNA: TGTGCCAGCAGTTATATACACAATGAGCAGTTCTTC.

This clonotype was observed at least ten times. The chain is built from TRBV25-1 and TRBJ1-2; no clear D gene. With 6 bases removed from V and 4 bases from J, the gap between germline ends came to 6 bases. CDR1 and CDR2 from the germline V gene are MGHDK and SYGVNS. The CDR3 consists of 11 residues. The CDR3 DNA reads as TGTGCCAGCAGCGAGCTCTATGGCTACACCTTC. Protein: CASSELYGYTF.

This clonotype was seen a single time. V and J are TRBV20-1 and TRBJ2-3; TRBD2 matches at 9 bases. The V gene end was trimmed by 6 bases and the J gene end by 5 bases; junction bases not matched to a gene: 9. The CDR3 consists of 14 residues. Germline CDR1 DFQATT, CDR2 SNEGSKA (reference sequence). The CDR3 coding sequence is TGCAGTGCCCCTCTAGCGGGGCCCTTAGATACGCAGTATTTT. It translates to CSAPLAGPLDTQYF.

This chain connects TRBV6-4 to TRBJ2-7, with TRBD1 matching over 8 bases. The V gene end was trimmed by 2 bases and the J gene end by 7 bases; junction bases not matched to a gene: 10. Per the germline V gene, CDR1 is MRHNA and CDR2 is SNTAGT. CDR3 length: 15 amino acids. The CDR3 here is CASSDTGQDYNEQYF. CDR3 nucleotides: TGTGCCAGCAGTGACACGGGACAGGACTACAATGAGCAGTACTTC.

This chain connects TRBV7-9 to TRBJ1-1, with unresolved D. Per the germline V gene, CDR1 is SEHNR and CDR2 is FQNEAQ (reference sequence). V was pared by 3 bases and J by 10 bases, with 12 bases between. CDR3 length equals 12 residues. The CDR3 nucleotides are TGTGCCAGCAGCTTGCCCCCAGGAGGAGCTTTCTTT. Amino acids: CASSLPPGGAFF.

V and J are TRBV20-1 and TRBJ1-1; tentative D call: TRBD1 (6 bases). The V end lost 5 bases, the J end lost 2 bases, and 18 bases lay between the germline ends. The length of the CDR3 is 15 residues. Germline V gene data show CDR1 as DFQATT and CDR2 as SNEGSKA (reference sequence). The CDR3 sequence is CSAQPPQGTNTEAFF. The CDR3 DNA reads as TGCAGTGCTCAACCACCCCAGGGGACAAACACTGAAGCTTTCTTT.

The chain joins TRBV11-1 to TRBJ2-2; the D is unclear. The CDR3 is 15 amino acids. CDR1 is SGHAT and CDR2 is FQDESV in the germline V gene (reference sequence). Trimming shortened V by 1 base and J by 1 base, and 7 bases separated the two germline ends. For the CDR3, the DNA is TGTGCCAGCAGCTTAGTCCGCTTGAACACCGGGGAGCTGTTTTTT. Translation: CASSLVRLNTGELFF.

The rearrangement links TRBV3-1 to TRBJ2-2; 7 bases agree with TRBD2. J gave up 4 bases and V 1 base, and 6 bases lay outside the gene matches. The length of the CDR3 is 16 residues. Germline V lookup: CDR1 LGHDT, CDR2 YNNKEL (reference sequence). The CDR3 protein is CASSQVLSGGTGELFF. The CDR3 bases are TGTGCCAGCAGCCAAGTCTTATCGGGGGGCACCGGGGAGCTGTTTTTT.

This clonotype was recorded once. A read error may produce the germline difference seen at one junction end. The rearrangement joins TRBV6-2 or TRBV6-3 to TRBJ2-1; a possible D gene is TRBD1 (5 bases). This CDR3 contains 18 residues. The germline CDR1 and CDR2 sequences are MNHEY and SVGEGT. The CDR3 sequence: CTSSYSRGGGAPYNEQFF. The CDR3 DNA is TGTACCAGCAGTTACTCAAGGGGCGGTGGGGCCCCCTACAATGAGCAGTTCTTC.

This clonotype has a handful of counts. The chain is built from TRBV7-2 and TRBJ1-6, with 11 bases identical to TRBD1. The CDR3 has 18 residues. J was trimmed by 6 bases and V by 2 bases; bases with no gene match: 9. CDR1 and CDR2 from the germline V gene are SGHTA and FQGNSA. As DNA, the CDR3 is TGTGCCAGCAGCTTATCGGGACAGGGGGTTGGCGGTAATTCACCCCTCCACTTT. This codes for CASSLSGQGVGGNSPLHF.